These 7 T cell receptor beta chains originate from one sample sequenced in a study of blood T cell repertoires in COVID-19. The assay was immunoSEQ multiplex PCR, and TCRdb's table has in-frame clones only and misses some. The sample carries more than 85,000 clones, about nine tenths recorded once. The material sequenced was peripheral blood. The origin of the receptors is a woman aged 45-59 years with COVID-19, enrolled during active disease.

The chain couples TRBV28 to TRBJ2-5; tentatively, D is TRBD1 (6 bases). The CDR3 has 13 residues. CDR1 MDHEN and CDR2 SYDVKM come from the germline V gene. V was trimmed by 5 bases and J by 4 bases, leaving 11 bases between them. The CDR3 region has the DNA TGTGCCAGCAGTCTCAGGGGAACAGAGACCCAGTACTTC. It specifies CASSLRGTETQYF.

The chain uses TRBV4-1 and TRBJ1-4; 8 nucleotides line up with TRBD1. This CDR3 is built from 16 residues. Germline CDR1 is MGHRA and CDR2 is YSYEKL. V trimming: 0 bases; J trimming: 5 bases; junction bases outside the gene matches: 5. This chain's CDR3 is CASSQDKRQGNEKLFF. The CDR3 DNA reads TGCGCCAGCAGCCAAGATAAGAGACAGGGGAATGAAAAACTGTTTTTT.

CDR3 DNA sequence: TGCGCCAGCAGGAGACAGCTAGAATCATGGCCCCAGCATTTT. It codes for CASRRQLESWPQHF. The chain carries TRBV4-1 and TRBJ1-5; the D gene is possibly TRBD1 (5 bases). V dropped 6 bases and J dropped 9 bases, with 18 bases sitting between them. Per the germline V gene, CDR1 is MGHRA and CDR2 is YSYEKL. CDR3 length: 14 amino acids.

This clone was seen once. This chain uses TRBV28 with TRBJ2-3; tentatively, D is TRBD2 (6 bases). V was trimmed by 6 bases and J by 10 bases, leaving 20 bases between them. This CDR3 is built from 14 residues. In germline, CDR1 is MDHEN, CDR2 SYDVKM. CDR3 nucleotide sequence: TGTGCCAGCAGGCCCATAGAGCCCGGGGGTTCGCAGTATTTT. As protein: CASRPIEPGGSQYF.

Concerning this clone itself: Other DNA sequences in this specimen translate into the identical CDR3. The J gene is TRBJ2-1, the V gene TRBV20-1, with TRBD2 identical over 8 bases. Germline V CDR1 and CDR2: DFQATT, SNEGSKA (reference sequence). CDR3 length equals 15 residues. J was trimmed by 6 bases and V by 3 bases; bases with no gene match: 10. The CDR3 region has the DNA TGCAGTGCTAGTCTAGGACTAGCTTCCCCCAATGAGCAGTTCTTC. Amino acid sequence: CSASLGLASPNEQFF.

The V and J genes are TRBV4-1 and TRBJ2-1; 10 nucleotides align to TRBD2. There are 16 residues in the CDR3. Germline V gene sequence: CDR1 MGHRA, CDR2 YSYEKL. V was pared by 1 base and J by 8 bases, with 8 bases of the junction left unmatched. CDR3 bases: TGCGCCAGCAGCCAAGGTCAGCGGGGGGGCTCTGATGAGCAGTTCTTC. It translates to CASSQGQRGGSDEQFF.

The rearrangement joins TRBV5-4 to TRBJ2-3; possible D gene TRBD1, 5 bases. The V gene lost 10 bases and the J gene lost 1 base, with 13 bases spanning the gap. CDR3 length: 13 amino acids. CDR1 and CDR2 from the germline V gene are SGHNT and YYREEE (reference sequence). This chain's CDR3 is CAYRTGGTDTQYF. The CDR3 region has the DNA TGTGCCTACAGGACGGGTGGCACAGATACGCAGTATTTT.